The source of this T cell receptor (beta chain) is a study of blood T cell repertoires in COVID-19. Profiling relied on immunoSEQ multiplex PCR, and the TCRdb table lists in-frame clones only, not all of them. Here the sample spans 490,000 or so clones, 88% being singletons. This clone was seen a few times. Sequencing was performed on PBMCs or T cells enriched from blood (not recorded which). This TCR came from a middle-aged woman who had recovered from COVID-19.

CDR3 protein: CASSLRGNYGYTF. CDR3 nucleotides: TGTGCCAGCAGCCTCAGGGGTAACTATGGCTACACCTTC. The rearrangement joins TRBV11-3 to TRBJ1-2; TRBD1 might be the D (6 bases). Trimming stripped 5 bases from V and 1 base from J, with 8 bases between. This CDR3 spans 13 amino acids. Germline CDR1 reads SGHNT; CDR2 reads YENEEA.